The following is a T cell receptor (beta chain) sequence with its context. Its target antigen remains unknown. No much larger clone is present one base from it, and per-base qualities are unavailable. The sample is drawn from a study of blood T cell repertoires in COVID-19 (dated by TCRdb to 2018 to 2020). General notes on the study: The collaborator samples originated in the United States, Italy and Spain and spanned the acute and convalescent phases of COVID-19. A freely available public database, intended as a resource for researchers studying the immune response to SARS-CoV-2, is where the repertoires were released. Samples were obtained from the ongoing ImmuneRACE study (first 160 participants) and from about 1,300 subjects provided by 6 global collaborators. Deeply sampled blood TCRbeta repertoires from subjects exposed to, actively infected with, or recovered from COVID-19 were included in the dataset. The material from the prospective study consisted of cDNA or gDNA derived from T cells, B-cell-depleted T cells, or PBMCs. Where available, HLA class I and class II types were taken from metadata supplied by the sample provider and were not determined by assay-based typing. The sample metadata nearly always contained a de-identified subject ID, COVID-19 status, age in years and sex.

The germline V gene (reference sequence) sets CDR1 to LNHDA and CDR2 to SQIVND. The cysteine opens and the phenylalanine closes a CDR3 of 13 amino acids. The CDR3 DNA has 39 bases and is translated from base 1. V is reduced by 3 bases and J by 3 bases, leaving a spacing of 8 bases between them. Study-wide conclusions, independent of this receptor: How much clinical and demographic metadata was included differed by source and by participant, and the metadata was provided uncurated.

TCRbeta CDR3 regions were amplified from genomic DNA using the immunoSEQ Assay, a bias-controlled multiplex PCR. In the authors' own workflow: The number of nucleated cells in each sample was estimated by amplification of reference gene primers within the assay. Sequence reads were collapsed and filtered to measure the absolute abundance of every unique TCRbeta CDR3 rearrangement. For each sample, productive Simpson clonality was calculated as the square root of Simpson's diversity index across productive rearrangements. As stored in TCRdb, this immuneACCESS dataset retains in-frame rearrangements with V and J assigned. A fraction of the clones does not appear; measured against another copy, unresolved V genes explain less than half of the discrepancy, and the remainder lacks a known reason. V, J and clone size are those of that table, while D and trimming were read from the DNA. Recorded for this sample are 70,000 or so clones; over 75% of them occurred a single time. The ten biggest clones cover approximately 10% of the sample.

Each collaborating institution followed its own protocols to collect whole blood in K2EDTA tubes. For TCRbeta analysis, collaborators shipped samples as frozen whole blood, isolated PBMCs, or DNA extracted from either of those sample types. Rearrangement joined TRBV19 to TRBJ1-2; the D region possibly corresponds to TRBD1 (6 bases align). This clonotype was sampled from a woman younger than 35 with acute or convalescent COVID-19. Sequencing input: peripheral blood. The DNA is as follows: TGTGCCAGTAGTATGGACAGAGACTATGGCTACACCTTC. This translates into CASSMDRDYGYTF.